A single sample gave rise to the 4 T cell receptor beta chains below, sequenced in a study of T cells in localized non-small cell lung cancer. Libraries were prepared by immunoSEQ multiplex PCR; TCRdb keeps only in-frame clonotypes and omits some of them. This sample has fewer than 90,000 clones; about 78% occur once, and the top ten carry around 21%. The specimen was PBMCs, collected before any cancer treatment. The receptors originated from a man between 35 and 75 years old with stage II squamous cell lung carcinoma.

The chain is built from TRBV19 and TRBJ2-7; 7 bases are shared with TRBD1. Germline trimming cut 5 bases from V and 3 bases from J; bases unmatched to any gene: 13. The CDR3 runs to 16 residues. The germline gives CDR1 LNHDA, CDR2 SQIVND (reference sequence). This chain's CDR3 is CASSPGDSRGLYEQYF. CDR3 DNA: TGTGCCAGTAGTCCCGGGGACAGCCGGGGCCTCTACGAGCAGTACTTC.

J is TRBJ2-3 and V is TRBV5-6, with 7 bases matching TRBD1. Looked up from germline, CDR1 is SGHDT and CDR2 is YYEEEE. This CDR3 is 16 amino acids long. The ends lost 2 bases at V and 3 bases at J; junction bases unmatched: 9. The DNA for the CDR3 is TGTGCCAGCAGCTTTCCGGGACAGCTCCTGACAGATACGCAGTATTTT. Its translation is CASSFPGQLLTDTQYF.

The chain links TRBV4-2 to TRBJ2-2; TRBD1 matches at 7 bases. The ends lost 1 base at V and 0 bases at J; junction bases unmatched: 5. The CDR3 has 17 amino acids. The germline CDR1 and CDR2 sequences are LGHNA and YNFKEQ. The DNA for the CDR3 is TGTGCCAGCAGCCAAGCGGCCGGGACAGCGAACACCGGGGAGCTGTTTTTT. It yields the protein CASSQAAGTANTGELFF.

The chain uses TRBV14 and TRBJ1-4; unclear D gene. The V end lost 4 bases, the J end lost 0 bases, and 6 bases lay between the germline ends. CDR1 SGHDN and CDR2 FVKESK come from the germline V gene. The CDR3 is 14 residues long. Here the CDR3 reads CASSPRATNEKLFF. The CDR3 coding sequence is TGTGCCAGCAGCCCTAGAGCAACTAATGAAAAACTGTTTTTT.